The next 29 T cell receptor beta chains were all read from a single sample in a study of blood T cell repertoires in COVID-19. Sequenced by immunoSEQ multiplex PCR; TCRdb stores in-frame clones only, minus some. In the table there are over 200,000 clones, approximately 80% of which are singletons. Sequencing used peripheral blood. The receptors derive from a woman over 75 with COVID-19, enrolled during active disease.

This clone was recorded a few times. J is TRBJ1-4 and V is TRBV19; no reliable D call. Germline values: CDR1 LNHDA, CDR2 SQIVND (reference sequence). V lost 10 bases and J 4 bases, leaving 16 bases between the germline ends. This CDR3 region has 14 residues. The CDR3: CATLGAENNEKLFF. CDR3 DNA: TGTGCCACCCTCGGTGCGGAGAATAATGAAAAACTGTTTTTT.

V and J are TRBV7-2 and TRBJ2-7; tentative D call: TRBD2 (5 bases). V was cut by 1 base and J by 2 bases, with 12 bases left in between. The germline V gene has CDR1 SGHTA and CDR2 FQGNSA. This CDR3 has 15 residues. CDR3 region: CASSLVSGGAYEQYF. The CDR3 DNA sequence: TGTGCCAGCAGCTTAGTTTCCGGAGGCGCCTACGAGCAGTACTTC.

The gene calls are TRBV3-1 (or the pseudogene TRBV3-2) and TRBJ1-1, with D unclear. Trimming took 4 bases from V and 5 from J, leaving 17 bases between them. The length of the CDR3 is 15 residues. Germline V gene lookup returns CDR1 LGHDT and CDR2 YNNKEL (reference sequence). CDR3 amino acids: CASSLLAGAGTEAFF. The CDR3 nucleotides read TGTGCCAGCAGCCTCCTCGCGGGAGCGGGGACTGAAGCTTTCTTT.

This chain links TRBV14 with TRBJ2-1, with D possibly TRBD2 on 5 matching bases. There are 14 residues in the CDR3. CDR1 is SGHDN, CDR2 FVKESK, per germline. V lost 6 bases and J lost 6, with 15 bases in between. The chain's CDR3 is CASSNGLGPNEQFF. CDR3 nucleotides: TGTGCCAGCAGTAACGGACTGGGTCCCAATGAGCAGTTCTTC.

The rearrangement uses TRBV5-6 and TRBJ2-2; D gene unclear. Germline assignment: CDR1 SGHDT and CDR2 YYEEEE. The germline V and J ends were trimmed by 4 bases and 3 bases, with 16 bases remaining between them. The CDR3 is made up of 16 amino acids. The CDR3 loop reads CASSLPGSYDTGELFF. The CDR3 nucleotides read TGTGCCAGCAGCCTACCCGGGTCGTATGACACCGGGGAGCTGTTTTTT. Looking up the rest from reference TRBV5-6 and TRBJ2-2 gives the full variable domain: DAGVTQSPTHLIKTRGQQVTLRCSPKSGHDTVSWYQQALGQGPQFIFQYYEEEERQRGNFPDRFSGHQFPNYSSELNVNALLLGDSALYLCASSLPGSYDTGELFFGEGSRLTVL.

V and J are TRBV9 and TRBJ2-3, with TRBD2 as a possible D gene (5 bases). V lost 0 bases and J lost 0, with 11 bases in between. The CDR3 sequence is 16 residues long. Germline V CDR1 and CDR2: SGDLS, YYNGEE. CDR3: CASSVGGSTSTDTQYF. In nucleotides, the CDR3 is TGTGCCAGCAGCGTAGGAGGGTCGACTAGCACAGATACGCAGTATTTT.

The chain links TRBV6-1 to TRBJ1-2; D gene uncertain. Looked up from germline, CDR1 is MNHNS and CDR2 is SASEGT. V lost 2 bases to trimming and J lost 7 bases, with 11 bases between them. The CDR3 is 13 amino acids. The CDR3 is CASSEIEGTGYTF. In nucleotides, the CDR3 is TGTGCCAGCAGTGAAATCGAGGGCACTGGCTACACCTTC.

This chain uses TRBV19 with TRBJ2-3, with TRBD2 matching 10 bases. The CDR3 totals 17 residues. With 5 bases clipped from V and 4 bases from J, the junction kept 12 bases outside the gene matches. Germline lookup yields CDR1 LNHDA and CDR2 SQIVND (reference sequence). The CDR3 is CASSRTLAGVPPDTQYF. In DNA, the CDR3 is TGTGCCAGTAGTCGAACCCTAGCGGGGGTTCCCCCAGATACGCAGTATTTT. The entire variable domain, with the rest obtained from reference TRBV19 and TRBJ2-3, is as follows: DGGITQSPKYLFRKEGQNVTLSCEQNLNHDAMYWYRQDPGQGLRLIYYSQIVNDFQKGDIAEGYSVSREKKESFPLTVTSAQKNPTAFYLCASSRTLAGVPPDTQYFGPGTRLTVL.

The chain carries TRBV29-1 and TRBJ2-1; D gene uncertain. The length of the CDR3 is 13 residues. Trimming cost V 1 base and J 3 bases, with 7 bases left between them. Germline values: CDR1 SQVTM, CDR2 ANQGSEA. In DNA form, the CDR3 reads TGCAGCGTTGAAGGTCCAGTCTACAATGAGCAGTTCTTC. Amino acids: CSVEGPVYNEQFF.

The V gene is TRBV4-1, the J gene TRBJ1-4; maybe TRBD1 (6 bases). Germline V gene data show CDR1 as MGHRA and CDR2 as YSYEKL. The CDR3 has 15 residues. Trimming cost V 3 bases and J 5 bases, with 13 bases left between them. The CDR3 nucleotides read TGCGCCAGCAGCCATCAGAATCAGGGGAATGAAAAACTGTTTTTT. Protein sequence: CASSHQNQGNEKLFF.

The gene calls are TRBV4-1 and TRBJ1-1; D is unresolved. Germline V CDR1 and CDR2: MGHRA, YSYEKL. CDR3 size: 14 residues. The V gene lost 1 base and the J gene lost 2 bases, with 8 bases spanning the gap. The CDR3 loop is CASSQVSINTEAFF. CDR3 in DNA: TGCGCCAGCAGCCAAGTTAGCATCAACACTGAAGCTTTCTTT.

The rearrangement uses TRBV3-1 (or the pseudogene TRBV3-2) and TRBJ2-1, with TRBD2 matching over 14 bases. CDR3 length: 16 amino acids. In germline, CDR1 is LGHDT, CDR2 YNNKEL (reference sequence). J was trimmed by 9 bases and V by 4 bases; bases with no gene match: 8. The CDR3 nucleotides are TGTGCCAGCAGCCTAGGGCCGGGACTAGCGGGGGCTGAGCAGTTCTTC. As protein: CASSLGPGLAGAEQFF.

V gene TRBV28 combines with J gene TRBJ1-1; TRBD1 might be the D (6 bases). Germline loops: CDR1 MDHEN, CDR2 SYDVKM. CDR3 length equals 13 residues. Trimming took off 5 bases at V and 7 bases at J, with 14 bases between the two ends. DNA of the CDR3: TGTGCCAGCAGTCCCGGGACACCACTTGAAGCTTTCTTT. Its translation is CASSPGTPLEAFF.

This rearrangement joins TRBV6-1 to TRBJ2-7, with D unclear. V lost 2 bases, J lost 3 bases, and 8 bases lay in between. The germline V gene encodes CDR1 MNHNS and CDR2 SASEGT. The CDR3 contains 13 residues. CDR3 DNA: TGTGCCAGCAGTGAATCCCCCAGCTACGAGCAGTACTTC. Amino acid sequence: CASSESPSYEQYF.

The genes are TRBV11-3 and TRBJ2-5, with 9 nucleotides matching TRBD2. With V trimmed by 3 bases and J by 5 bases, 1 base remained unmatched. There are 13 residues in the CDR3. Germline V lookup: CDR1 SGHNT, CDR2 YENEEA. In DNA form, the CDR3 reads TGTGCCAGCAGCTTGGGACTAGCCGAGACCCAGTACTTC. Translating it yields CASSLGLAETQYF. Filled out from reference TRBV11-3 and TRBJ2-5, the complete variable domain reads EAGVVQSPRYKIIEKKQPVAFWCNPISGHNTLYWYLQNLGQGPELLIRYENEEAVDDSQLPKDRFSAERLKGVDSTLKIQPAELGDSAVYLCASSLGLAETQYFGPGTRLLVL.

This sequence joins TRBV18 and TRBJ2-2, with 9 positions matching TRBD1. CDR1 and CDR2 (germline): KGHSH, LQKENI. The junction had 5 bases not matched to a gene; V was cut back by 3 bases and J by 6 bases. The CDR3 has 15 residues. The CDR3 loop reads CASSPRDRAAGELFF. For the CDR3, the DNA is TGTGCCAGCTCACCCCGGGACAGGGCTGCCGGGGAGCTGTTTTTT.

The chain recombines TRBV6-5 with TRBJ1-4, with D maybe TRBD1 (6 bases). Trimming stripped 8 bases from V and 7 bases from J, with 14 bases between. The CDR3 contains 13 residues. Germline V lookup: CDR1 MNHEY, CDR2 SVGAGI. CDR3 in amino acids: CASVRTVGEKLFF. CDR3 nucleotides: TGTGCCAGCGTCCGGACAGTCGGTGAAAAACTGTTTTTT.

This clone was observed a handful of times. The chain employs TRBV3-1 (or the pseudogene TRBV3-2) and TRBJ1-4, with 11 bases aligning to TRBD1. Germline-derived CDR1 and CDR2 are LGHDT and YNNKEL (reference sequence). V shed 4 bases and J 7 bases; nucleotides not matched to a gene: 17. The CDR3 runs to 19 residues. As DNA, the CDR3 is TGTGCCAGCAGCCGAAACGTGGGACAGGGGGTACGCTGGGGTGAAAAACTGTTTTTT. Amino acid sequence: CASSRNVGQGVRWGEKLFF.

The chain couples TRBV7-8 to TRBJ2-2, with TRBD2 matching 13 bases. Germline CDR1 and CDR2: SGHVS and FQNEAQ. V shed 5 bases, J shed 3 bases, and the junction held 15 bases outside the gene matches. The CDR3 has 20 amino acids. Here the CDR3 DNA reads TGTGCCAGCAGCCCGATCCGACTAGCGGGGGGCCCAAAAGACACCGGGGAGCTGTTTTTT. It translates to CASSPIRLAGGPKDTGELFF.

As DNA, the CDR3 is TGTGCCAGCGGAGGGAGAGGCTCCTACAATGAGCAGTTCTTC. Translation gives CASGGRGSYNEQFF. This sequence joins TRBV2 and TRBJ2-1, with D possibly TRBD2 on 6 matching bases. This CDR3 is 14 amino acids long. From germline, CDR1 is SNHLY and CDR2 FYNNEI. Trimming pared 8 bases from V and 0 bases from J, leaving 11 bases between.

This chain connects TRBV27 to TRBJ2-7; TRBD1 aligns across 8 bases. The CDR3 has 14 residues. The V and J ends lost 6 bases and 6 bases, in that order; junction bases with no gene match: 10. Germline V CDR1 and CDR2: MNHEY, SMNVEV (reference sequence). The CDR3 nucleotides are TGTGCCAGCAGAGGAACCGGACAGGGTTCCGAGCAGTACTTC. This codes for CASRGTGQGSEQYF.

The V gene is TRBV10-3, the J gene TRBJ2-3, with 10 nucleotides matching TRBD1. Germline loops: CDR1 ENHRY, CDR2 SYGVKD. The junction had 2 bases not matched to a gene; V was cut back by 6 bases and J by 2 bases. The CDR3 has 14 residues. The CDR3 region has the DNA TGTGCCATCAGGGACAGGGGGGACACAGATACGCAGTATTTT. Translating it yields CAIRDRGDTDTQYF.

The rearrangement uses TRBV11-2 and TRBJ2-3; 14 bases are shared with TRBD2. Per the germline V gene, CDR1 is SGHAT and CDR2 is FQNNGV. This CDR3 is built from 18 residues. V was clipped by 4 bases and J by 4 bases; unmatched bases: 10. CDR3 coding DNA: TGTGCCAGCAGCTGGGGACTAGCGGGGGTAGGGGGCCCAGATACGCAGTATTTT. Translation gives CASSWGLAGVGGPDTQYF.

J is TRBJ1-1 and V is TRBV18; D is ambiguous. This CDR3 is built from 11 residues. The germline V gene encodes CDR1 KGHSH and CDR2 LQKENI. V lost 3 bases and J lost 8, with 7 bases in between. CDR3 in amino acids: CASSPEKEAFF. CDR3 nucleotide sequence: TGTGCCAGCTCACCGGAGAAAGAAGCTTTCTTT.

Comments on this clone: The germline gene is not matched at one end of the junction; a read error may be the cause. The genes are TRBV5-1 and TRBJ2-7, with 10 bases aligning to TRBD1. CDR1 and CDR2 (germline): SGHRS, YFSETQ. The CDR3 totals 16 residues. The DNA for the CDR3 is TGCGCCAACAGCCAGGGCGGTGGGACAGGGGCCTACGAGCAGTACTTC. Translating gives CANSQGGGTGAYEQYF. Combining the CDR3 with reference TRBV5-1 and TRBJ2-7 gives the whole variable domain KAGVTQTPRYLIKTRGQQVTLSCSPISGHRSVSWYQQTPGQGLQFLFEYFSETQRNKGNFPGRFSGRQFSNSRSEMNVSTLELGDSALYLCANSQGGGTGAYEQYFGPGTRLTVT.

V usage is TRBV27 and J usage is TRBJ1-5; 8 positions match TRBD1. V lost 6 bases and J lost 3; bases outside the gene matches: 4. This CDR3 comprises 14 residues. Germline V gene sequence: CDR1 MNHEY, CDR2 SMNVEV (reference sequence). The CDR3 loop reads CASRQTGDNQPQHF. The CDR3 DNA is TGTGCCAGCAGACAGACAGGGGACAATCAGCCCCAGCATTTT.

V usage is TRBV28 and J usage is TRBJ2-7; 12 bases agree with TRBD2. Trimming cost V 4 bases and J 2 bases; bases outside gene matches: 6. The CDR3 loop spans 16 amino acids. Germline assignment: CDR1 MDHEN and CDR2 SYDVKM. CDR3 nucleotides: TGTGCCAGCAGTTCCCTTCTAGCGGGAGGGACCTACGAGCAGTACTTC. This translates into CASSSLLAGGTYEQYF.

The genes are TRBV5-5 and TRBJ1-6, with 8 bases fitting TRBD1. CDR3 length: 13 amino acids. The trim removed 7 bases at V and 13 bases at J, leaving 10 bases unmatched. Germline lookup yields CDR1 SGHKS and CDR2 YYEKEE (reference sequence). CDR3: CASARQGTPPLHF. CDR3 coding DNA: TGTGCCAGCGCAAGACAGGGGACCCCCCCCCTCCACTTT.

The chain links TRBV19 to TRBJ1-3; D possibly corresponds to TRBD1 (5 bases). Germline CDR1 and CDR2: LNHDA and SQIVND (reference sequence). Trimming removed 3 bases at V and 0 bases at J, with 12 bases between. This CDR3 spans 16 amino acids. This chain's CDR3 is CASSIVSGVSGNTIYF. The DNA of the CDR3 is TGTGCCAGTAGTATCGTGTCGGGGGTCTCTGGAAACACCATATATTTT.